This passage covers 13 T cell receptor beta chains from one sample sequenced in a study of blood T cells in healthy people across ages. It was with a sample-barcoded 5' primer and a J-beta primer mix that a second PCR of roughly 7 to 12 cycles was run. TCRdb independently ran MiXCR on the 5' RACE reads; one entry per CDR3 protein. The sample contains about 900,000 distinct CDR3 sequences, around 62% of which appear only once. The sample taken for sequencing was blood. The receptors were gathered from a man younger than 40 in good health.

This chain connects TRBV12-3 or TRBV12-4 to TRBJ2-5, with a weak D call TRBD1 (7 bases). The CDR3 loop spans 16 amino acids. V lost 4 bases, J lost 0 bases, and 15 bases lay in between. CDR3 region: CASSWTTGTYQETQYF. CDR3 sequence (DNA): TGTGCCAGCAGTTGGACGACAGGGACTTACCAAGAGACCCAGTACTTC.

J is TRBJ1-2 and V is TRBV9, with D tentatively TRBD1 (6 bases). Between the trimmed V and J ends, which lost 0 bases and 8 bases, there was a span of 14 bases. CDR1 is SGDLS, CDR2 YYNGEE, per germline. The CDR3 sequence is 14 residues long. CDR3 region: CASSVAGDLGGYTF. CDR3 bases: TGTGCCAGCAGCGTAGCAGGGGACCTCGGCGGCTACACCTTC.

The chain carries TRBV28 and TRBJ2-3; 11 bases are a match to TRBD2. The germline gives CDR1 MDHEN, CDR2 SYDVKM. The V gene end was trimmed by 6 bases and the J gene end by 4 bases; junction bases not matched to a gene: 9. The CDR3 length is 16 residues. CDR3 in amino acids: CASSFALAGGSDTQYF. The CDR3 DNA follows: TGTGCCAGCAGCTTCGCCCTAGCGGGGGGTTCAGATACGCAGTATTTT.

The chain is built from TRBV21-1 and TRBJ2-5; the listed D gene, TRBD1, was not tested against the DNA. TRBV21-1 counts as a pseudogene. The CDR3 covers 17 residues. This CDR3 reads CASMGGARDRVQETQYF. In nucleotides, the CDR3 is TGTGCCAGCATGGGTGGGGCCCGGGACAGGGTTCAAGAGACCCAGTACTTC.

The rearrangement uses TRBV6-5 and TRBJ2-4; TRBD1 matches at 9 bases. The DNA matches TRBJ2-7 better at its end, which makes the J call doubtful. The CDR3 sequence is 15 residues long. Germline V gene lookup returns CDR1 MNHEY and CDR2 SVGAGI. As DNA, the CDR3 is TGTGCCAGCAGTTCCGGGGGGACAGGGCTGAACGAGCAGTACTTC. Amino acid sequence: CASSSGGTGLNEQYF.

The chain links TRBV4-2 to TRBJ1-4; D call uncertain. The CDR3 loop spans 14 amino acids. V lost 1 base and J lost 5, with 8 bases in between. CDR1 is LGHNA, CDR2 YNFKEQ, per germline. The CDR3 coding sequence is TGTGCCAGCAGCCAAGCTAGCCAGAATGAAAAACTGTTTTTT. Residues: CASSQASQNEKLFF.

The chain carries TRBV29-1 and TRBJ1-5; TRBD1 might be the D (5 bases). In germline, CDR1 is SQVTM, CDR2 ANQGSEA. V dropped 4 bases and J dropped 4 bases, with 14 bases sitting between them. CDR3 length equals 14 residues. CDR3 nucleotides: TGCAGCGTTGCTCTGGGGGGTGGTAATCAGCCCCAGCATTTT. Amino acids: CSVALGGGNQPQHF.

This chain links TRBV3-1 with TRBJ2-7; 8 bases agree with TRBD1. The germline gives CDR1 LGHDT, CDR2 YNNKEL (reference sequence). Germline trimming cut 3 bases from V and 3 bases from J; bases unmatched to any gene: 10. The CDR3 length is 16 residues. The CDR3 coding sequence is TGTGCCAGCAGCCAGCACCCGACAGGGGCCTTCTACGAGCAGTACTTC. Translated, it gives CASSQHPTGAFYEQYF.

This clonotype was counted a few times. This chain links TRBV7-2 with TRBJ2-4; D unresolved. Trimming took 4 bases from V and 0 from J, leaving 10 bases between them. Germline CDR1 and CDR2: SGHTA and FQGNSA. The CDR3 length is 15 residues. The CDR3 loop is CASSWALGAKNIQYF. CDR3 DNA: TGTGCCAGCAGCTGGGCGTTGGGAGCCAAAAACATTCAGTACTTC.

This sequence joins TRBV20-1 and TRBJ2-1; tentatively, D is TRBD1 (6 bases). Per the germline V gene, CDR1 is DFQATT and CDR2 is SNEGSKA (reference sequence). The V end lost 4 bases, the J end lost 7 bases, and 8 bases lay between the germline ends. The CDR3 sequence is 11 residues long. CDR3 amino acids: CSATQGNEQFF. The CDR3 nucleotides are TGCAGTGCTACACAGGGTAATGAGCAGTTCTTC.

The V call is TRBV4-2, the J call TRBJ2-5; D is uncertain. The germline gives CDR1 LGHNA, CDR2 YNFKEQ. The V and J ends lost 2 bases and 11 bases respectively, with 21 bases between them. The CDR3 sequence is 15 residues long. The CDR3 nucleotides are TGTGCCAGCAGCCAAAGCGAGACGCTGGGTAGTCGGCAGTACTTC. Amino acids: CASSQSETLGSRQYF.

The V and J genes are TRBV9 and TRBJ2-7; D gene ambiguous. V was clipped by 0 bases and J by 6 bases, with 10 bases between them. This CDR3 region has 13 residues. The germline V gene encodes CDR1 SGDLS and CDR2 YYNGEE. This chain's CDR3 is CASSVAQDGEQYF. The CDR3 region has the DNA TGTGCCAGCAGCGTAGCCCAGGATGGCGAGCAGTACTTC.

The chain joins TRBV6-1 to TRBJ1-5; 7 bases are a match to TRBD1. The V gene end was trimmed by 7 bases and the J gene end by 7 bases; junction bases not matched to a gene: 10. CDR3 length: 14 amino acids. Germline CDR1 reads MNHNS; CDR2 reads SASEGT. The CDR3 DNA follows: TGTGCCAGCATCGGACAGGACAGCGGGCAGCCCCAGCATTTT. Residues: CASIGQDSGQPQHF.